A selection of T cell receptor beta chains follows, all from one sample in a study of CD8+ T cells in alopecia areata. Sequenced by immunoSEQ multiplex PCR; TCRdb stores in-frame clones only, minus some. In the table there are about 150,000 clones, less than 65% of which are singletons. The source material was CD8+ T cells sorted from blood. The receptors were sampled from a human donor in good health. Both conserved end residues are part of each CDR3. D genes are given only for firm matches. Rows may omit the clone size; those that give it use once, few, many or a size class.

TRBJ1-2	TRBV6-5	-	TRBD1	CASSWGQGKGYTF	TGTGCCAGCAGTTGGGGACAGGGGAAAGGGTACACCTTC
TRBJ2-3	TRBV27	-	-	CASSFGLNTDTQYF	TGTGCCAGCAGTTTTGGGCTAAACACAGATACGCAGTATTTT
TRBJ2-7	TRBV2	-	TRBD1	CASRRQGSSYEQYF	TGTGCCAGCAGAAGACAGGGGTCCTCCTACGAGCAGTACTTC
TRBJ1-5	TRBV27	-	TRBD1	CASRTGINQPQHF	TGTGCCAGTAGGACAGGGATCAATCAGCCCCAGCATTTT
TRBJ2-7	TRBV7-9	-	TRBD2	CASSLEWLSGSFRREQYF	TGTGCCAGCAGCTTAGAGTGGCTTAGCGGGAGCTTTCGTCGCGAGCAGTACTTC
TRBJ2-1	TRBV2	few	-	CASSGEGRGQYNEQFF	TGTGCCAGCAGTGGTGAGGGAAGGGGTCAGTACAATGAGCAGTTCTTC
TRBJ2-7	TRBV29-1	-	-	CSVVGDSYEQYF	TGCAGCGTTGTTGGGGACTCCTACGAGCAGTACTTC
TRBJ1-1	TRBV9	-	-	CASSVRGLTEAFF	TGTGCCAGCAGCGTTCGAGGGCTAACTGAAGCTTTCTTT
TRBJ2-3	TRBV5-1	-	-	CASSRTDTQYF	TGCGCCAGCAGCCGCACAGATACGCAGTATTTT
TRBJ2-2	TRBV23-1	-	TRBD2	CASSHPGLAPGELFF	TGCGCCAGCAGTCACCCGGGACTAGCGCCCGGGGAGCTGTTTTTT
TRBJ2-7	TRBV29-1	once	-	CSVPTRGGEQYF	TGCAGCGTCCCTACGAGGGGTGGGGAGCAGTACTTC
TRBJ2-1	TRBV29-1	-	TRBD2	CSAGLAGPYNEQFF	TGCAGCGCCGGACTAGCGGGCCCCTACAATGAGCAGTTCTTC
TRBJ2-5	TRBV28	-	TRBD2	CASSLGEAGGLQTQYF	TGTGCCAGCAGTTTGGGAGAAGCGGGAGGGCTTCAGACCCAGTACTTC
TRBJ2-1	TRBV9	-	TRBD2	CASRPGSGSSYNEQFF	TGTGCCAGCAGACCTGGGAGCGGGAGCTCCTACAATGAGCAGTTCTTC
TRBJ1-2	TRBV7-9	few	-	CASSPFGDGYTF	TGTGCCAGCAGCCCCTTCGGGGATGGCTACACCTTC
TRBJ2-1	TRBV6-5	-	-	CASRSYPGDEQFF	TGTGCCAGCAGGTCCTACCCCGGGGATGAGCAGTTCTTC
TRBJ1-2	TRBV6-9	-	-	CASRNYGYTF	TGTGCCAGCAGGAACTATGGCTACACCTTC
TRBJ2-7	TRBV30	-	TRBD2	CAWSVLAGSGSYEQYF	TGTGCCTGGAGTGTCCTAGCGGGATCGGGTTCCTACGAGCAGTACTTC
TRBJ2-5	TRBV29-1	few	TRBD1	CSAGQAFWSQYF	TGCAGCGCTGGACAGGCCTTTTGGTCCCAGTACTTC
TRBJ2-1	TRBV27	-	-	CASSSIGALRNEQFF	TGTGCCAGCAGTTCCATCGGGGCCCTACGGAATGAGCAGTTCTTC
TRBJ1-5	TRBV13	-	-	CASSSQGSNQPQHF	TGTGCCAGCAGCTCACAGGGTAGCAATCAGCCCCAGCATTTT
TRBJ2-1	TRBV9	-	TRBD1	CASKPGTGDNEQFF	TGTGCCAGCAAACCAGGGACAGGGGACAATGAGCAGTTCTTC
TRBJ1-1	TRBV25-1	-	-	CASSVGLLGNTEAFF	TGTGCCAGCAGTGTCGGGCTTCTCGGGAACACTGAAGCTTTCTTT
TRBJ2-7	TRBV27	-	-	CASSLNGYEQYF	TGTGCCAGCAGTTTAAACGGGTACGAGCAGTACTTC
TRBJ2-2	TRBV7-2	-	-	CASSLFGELFF	TGTGCCAGCAGCTTATTCGGGGAGCTGTTTTTT
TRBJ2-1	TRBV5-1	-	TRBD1	CASSFRTGVNEQFF	TGCGCCAGCAGCTTTCGGACAGGGGTGAATGAGCAGTTCTTC
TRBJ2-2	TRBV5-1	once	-	CASSILATANTGELFF	TGCGCCAGCAGCATTCTCGCGACCGCGAACACCGGGGAGCTGTTTTTT
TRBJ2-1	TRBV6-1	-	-	CASSEAGESSYNEQFF	TGTGCCAGCAGTGAGGCAGGAGAGAGCTCCTACAATGAGCAGTTCTTC
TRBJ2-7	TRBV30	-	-	CAWSTPPAVASYEQYF	TGTGCCTGGAGTACACCCCCGGCGGTGGCGTCCTACGAGCAGTACTTC
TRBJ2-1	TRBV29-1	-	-	CSVLLRPGQFF	TGCAGCGTTTTACTCAGACCGGGGCAGTTCTTC
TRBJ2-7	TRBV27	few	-	CASSSQGTSTYEQYF	TGTGCCAGCAGCTCACAGGGGACTTCCACCTACGAGCAGTACTTC
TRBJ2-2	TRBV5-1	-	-	CASSDESPNTGELFF	TGCGCCAGCAGCGACGAGAGTCCGAACACCGGGGAGCTGTTTTTT
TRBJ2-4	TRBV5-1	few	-	CASSGENIQYF	TGCGCCAGCAGCGGGGAAAACATTCAGTACTTC
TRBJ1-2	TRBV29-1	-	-	CSVEDRGGYTF	TGCAGCGTTGAAGATCGCGGGGGCTACACCTTC
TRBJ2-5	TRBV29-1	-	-	CSVRRRESLETQYF	TGCAGCGTTCGACGGAGGGAGTCTTTAGAGACCCAGTACTTC
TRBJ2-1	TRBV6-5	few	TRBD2	CASSLYPGGNEQFF	TGTGCCAGCAGTTTATATCCGGGGGGCAATGAGCAGTTCTTC
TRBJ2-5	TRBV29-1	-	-	CSALRTQETQYF	TGCAGCGCCCTTAGGACTCAAGAGACCCAGTACTTC
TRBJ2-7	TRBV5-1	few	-	CASSSSYEQYF	TGCGCCAGCAGCTCTTCCTACGAGCAGTACTTC
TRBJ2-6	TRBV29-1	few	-	CSVEEWSPGGSGANVLTF	TGCAGCGTTGAGGAGTGGAGCCCCGGGGGCTCTGGGGCCAACGTCCTGACTTTC
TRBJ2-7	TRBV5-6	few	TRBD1	CASSFDRDLGEQYF	TGTGCCAGCAGCTTCGACAGGGATTTGGGAGAGCAGTACTTC
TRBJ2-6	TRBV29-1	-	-	CSVDAGYSGANVLTF	TGCAGCGTTGATGCAGGGTATTCTGGGGCCAACGTCCTGACTTTC
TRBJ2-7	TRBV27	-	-	CASSFLDEQYF	TGTGCCAGCAGTTTCTTAGACGAGCAGTACTTC